This T cell receptor (beta chain) came from a study of T cell changes during pregnancy in multiple sclerosis. Per germline, CDR1 SEHNR and CDR2 FQNEAQ (reference sequence). Trimming cost V 1 base and J 5 bases, with 20 bases left between them. CDR3 length equals 17 residues. Generated by immunoSEQ multiplex PCR, the TCRdb table keeps only in-frame clones and is missing some. Among about 13,000 clones listed, around nine tenths were seen once. This clonotype was obtained from a female donor with multiple sclerosis, enrolled in a pregnancy study. The specimen comprised CD8+ T cells from peripheral blood mononuclear cells, sampled in the first trimester of pregnancy. The V call is TRBV7-9, the J call TRBJ1-1, with a tentative D call TRBD1 (6 bases). DNA of the CDR3: TGTGCCAGCAGCTTAGAGTGGGACATAGCCCAGGGAACTGAAGCTTTCTTT. It translates to CASSLEWDIAQGTEAFF.